A selection of T cell receptor beta chains follows, all from one sample in a study of blood T cell repertoires in COVID-19. Profiled with immunoSEQ multiplex PCR; TCRdb holds only in-frame clones, not every one. The repertoire holds approximately 170,000 clones, with around 87% as singletons. What was sequenced was peripheral blood. The source of these receptors is a woman older than 75 with COVID-19, enrolled during active disease. The CDR3 runs from the conserved cysteine through the conserved F or W. The order of the fields is J gene, V gene, D gene, clone size, CDR3 protein, CDR3 DNA. D genes are given only for firm matches. Size values are once, few and many counts, or a class for expanded clones, and some rows have none.

J gene: TRBJ1-2
V gene: TRBV6-5
D gene: NA
clone size: NA
CDR3 protein: CASSYEGFYGYTF
CDR3 DNA: TGTGCCAGCAGTTACGAGGGTTTCTATGGCTACACCTTC

J gene: TRBJ2-1
V gene: TRBV6-2/TRBV6-3
D gene: TRBD2
clone size: NA
CDR3 protein: CASSDPGLAGATNEQFF
CDR3 DNA: TGTGCCAGCAGTGACCCGGGACTAGCGGGAGCAACCAATGAGCAGTTCTTC

J gene: TRBJ1-4
V gene: TRBV5-1
D gene: TRBD1
clone size: NA
CDR3 protein: CASSLGLGQGRSGEKLFF
CDR3 DNA: TGCGCCAGCAGCTTGGGGTTGGGACAGGGTCGTAGTGGGGAAAAACTGTTTTTT

J gene: TRBJ1-2
V gene: TRBV19
D gene: TRBD1
clone size: NA
CDR3 protein: CASTRRGDSSLYGYTF
CDR3 DNA: TGTGCCAGTACCCGTCGCGGGGACAGCAGCCTCTATGGCTACACCTTC

J gene: TRBJ2-7
V gene: TRBV19
D gene: TRBD1
clone size: NA
CDR3 protein: CASSTGLGQARSYEQYF
CDR3 DNA: TGTGCCAGTAGTACGGGGCTCGGACAGGCACGATCCTACGAGCAGTACTTC

J gene: TRBJ2-2
V gene: TRBV7-3
D gene: NA
clone size: NA
CDR3 protein: CASSFITGELFF
CDR3 DNA: TGTGCCAGCAGCTTTATCACCGGGGAGCTGTTTTTT

J gene: TRBJ1-6
V gene: TRBV18
D gene: TRBD1
clone size: NA
CDR3 protein: CASSPLGQGNSPLHF
CDR3 DNA: TGTGCCAGCTCACCACTCGGACAGGGTAATTCACCCCTCCACTTT

J gene: TRBJ1-3
V gene: TRBV7-6
D gene: NA
clone size: once
CDR3 protein: CASSLAPAGRTGNTIYF
CDR3 DNA: TGTGCCAGCAGCTTAGCGCCGGCAGGGAGGACTGGAAACACCATATATTTT

J gene: TRBJ1-1
V gene: TRBV6-5
D gene: NA
clone size: NA
CDR3 protein: CASSDSVVLNTEAFF
CDR3 DNA: TGTGCCAGCAGTGACTCGGTAGTACTGAACACTGAAGCTTTCTTT

J gene: TRBJ1-6
V gene: TRBV7-8
D gene: NA
clone size: NA
CDR3 protein: CASSLLQGNSPLHF
CDR3 DNA: TGTGCCAGCAGCTTACTTCAGGGTAATTCACCCCTCCACTTT

J gene: TRBJ1-2
V gene: TRBV7-2
D gene: TRBD1
clone size: NA
CDR3 protein: CASSPDRVAGYTF
CDR3 DNA: TGTGCCAGCAGCCCGGACAGGGTCGCCGGCTACACCTTC

J gene: TRBJ2-7
V gene: TRBV21-1
D gene: NA
clone size: NA
CDR3 protein: CASGIKGQTYEQYF
CDR3 DNA: TGTGCCAGCGGGATCAAGGGGCAGACCTACGAGCAGTACTTC

J gene: TRBJ1-1
V gene: TRBV27
D gene: NA
clone size: NA
CDR3 protein: CASRSGLLTEAFF
CDR3 DNA: TGTGCCAGCAGGTCCGGACTTTTGACTGAAGCTTTCTTT

J gene: TRBJ1-3
V gene: TRBV5-1
D gene: TRBD1
clone size: NA
CDR3 protein: CASRPTGDSGNTIYF
CDR3 DNA: TGCGCCAGCAGACCAACAGGGGACTCTGGAAACACCATATATTTT

J gene: TRBJ2-1
V gene: TRBV28
D gene: TRBD1
clone size: NA
CDR3 protein: CASSRTGNSYNEQFF
CDR3 DNA: TGTGCCAGCAGTAGGACAGGCAACTCCTACAATGAGCAGTTCTTC

J gene: TRBJ2-1
V gene: TRBV4-3
D gene: TRBD2
clone size: NA
CDR3 protein: CASSQDRTSGIQFF
CDR3 DNA: TGCGCCAGCAGCCAAGATCGGACTAGCGGGATCCAGTTCTTC

J gene: TRBJ1-6
V gene: TRBV7-2
D gene: TRBD1
clone size: NA
CDR3 protein: CASSLGGQGWHSPLHF
CDR3 DNA: TGTGCCAGCAGCTTAGGGGGACAGGGGTGGCATTCACCCCTCCACTTT

J gene: TRBJ1-1
V gene: TRBV7-2
D gene: TRBD1
clone size: NA
CDR3 protein: CASSYYRGLNTEAFF
CDR3 DNA: TGTGCCAGCAGCTATTACAGGGGGCTGAACACTGAAGCTTTCTTT

J gene: TRBJ1-2
V gene: TRBV6-1
D gene: NA
clone size: NA
CDR3 protein: CASSERGANYGYTF
CDR3 DNA: TGTGCCAGCAGTGAAAGGGGTGCCAACTATGGCTACACCTTC

J gene: TRBJ1-4
V gene: TRBV28
D gene: NA
clone size: NA
CDR3 protein: CASRGRDIFGKLFF
CDR3 DNA: TGTGCCAGCAGGGGCCGGGACATTTTTGGAAAACTGTTTTTT

J gene: TRBJ2-5
V gene: TRBV28
D gene: NA
clone size: NA
CDR3 protein: CASTWTAQETQYF
CDR3 DNA: TGTGCCAGCACATGGACAGCCCAAGAGACCCAGTACTTC

J gene: TRBJ2-2
V gene: TRBV2
D gene: TRBD2
clone size: once
CDR3 protein: CASIPPGGSGELFF
CDR3 DNA: TGTGCCAGCATTCCCCCGGGGGGGTCCGGGGAGCTGTTTTTT

J gene: TRBJ1-1
V gene: TRBV19
D gene: NA
clone size: NA
CDR3 protein: CASSIQGVNTEAFF
CDR3 DNA: TGTGCCAGTAGTATACAAGGGGTGAACACTGAAGCTTTCTTT

J gene: TRBJ1-2
V gene: TRBV6-5
D gene: NA
clone size: NA
CDR3 protein: CASGGTAGNYGYTF
CDR3 DNA: TGTGCCAGCGGGGGGACGGCGGGTAACTATGGCTACACCTTC

J gene: TRBJ1-3
V gene: TRBV4-1
D gene: TRBD1
clone size: NA
CDR3 protein: CASSQEGTGASSGNTIYF
CDR3 DNA: TGCGCCAGCAGCCAAGAGGGGACAGGGGCAAGCTCTGGAAACACCATATATTTT

J gene: TRBJ1-5
V gene: TRBV18
D gene: TRBD1
clone size: NA
CDR3 protein: CASSLSQGVSNQPQHF
CDR3 DNA: TGTGCCAGCTCACTGAGCCAGGGGGTAAGCAATCAGCCCCAGCATTTT